These T cell receptor beta chains were read from a single sample in a study of T cell repertoires in cytomegalovirus infection. TCRdb recomputed calls from the reads with MiXCR, one row per CDR3 protein. The sample consists of some 940,000 distinct CDR3 sequences, around a third of them appearing once. Their antigens are not known. Sequences were derived from cultured CD8+ T cells from PBMCs, sampled from culture after CMV antigen stimulation. These receptors were taken from a human donor in good health (CMV status not recorded). Some clones in this sample may be carry-over from other donors' samples. Each CDR3 is given with its conserved first and last residue. A D gene is named only where the DNA matches it firmly. Clone size, where shown, is once, few, many, or a class for clones that have expanded.

j_call v_call d_call clone_size cdr3_length cdr3_aa cdr3_nt
TRBJ1-2 TRBV12-3/TRBV12-4 TRBD1 few 14 CASSSDRGWYGYTF TGTGCCAGCAGTTCAGACAGGGGGTGGTATGGCTACACCTTC
TRBJ1-2 TRBV6-8 NA few 12 CATWVGLYGYTF TGTGCCACATGGGTAGGGCTCTATGGCTACACCTTC
TRBJ1-1 TRBV12-3/TRBV12-4 NA NA 16 CASSPLGPGGDTEAFF TGTGCCAGCAGTCCCCTCGGACCAGGCGGTGACACTGAAGCTTTCTTT
TRBJ2-5 TRBV28 NA few 14 CASSVGRREETQYF TGTGCCAGCTCGGTTGGGAGGCGCGAAGAGACCCAGTACTTC
TRBJ1-4 TRBV7-4 NA NA 14 CASSLGQDYEKLFF TGTGCCAGCAGCTTAGGTCAAGATTATGAAAAACTGTTTTTT
TRBJ2-1 TRBV11-3 TRBD1 few 13 CASSVQGGDEQFF TGTGCCAGCAGCGTACAGGGGGGAGATGAGCAGTTCTTC
TRBJ2-2 TRBV4-1 NA NA 17 CASSQDDPGTLTGELFF TGCGCCAGCAGCCAAGATGATCCGGGAACCCTTACCGGGGAGCTGTTTTTT
TRBJ2-3 TRBV28 NA NA 15 CASSLWTERTDTQYF TGTGCCAGCAGTTTATGGACGGAGCGGACAGATACGCAGTATTTT
TRBJ1-4 TRBV7-9 TRBD1 NA 16 CASSLTTGEDREKLFF TGTGCCAGCAGCTTAACGACAGGGGAGGACCGTGAAAAACTGTTTTTT
TRBJ2-5 TRBV13 NA NA 14 CASSFAGAKETQYF TGTGCCAGCAGCTTTGCAGGCGCCAAAGAGACCCAGTACTTC
TRBJ2-6 TRBV4-1 NA NA 19 CASSQERVLGRSGANVLTF TGCGCCAGCAGCCAAGAACGAGTCTTGGGCCGCTCTGGGGCCAACGTCCTGACTTTC
TRBJ2-5 TRBV12-5 NA few 13 CASGSPPQETQYF TGTGCTAGTGGTTCCCCCCCACAAGAGACCCAGTACTTC
TRBJ2-4 TRBV12-3/TRBV12-4 TRBD1 few 15 CASSFSTGGKNIQYF TGTGCCAGCAGTTTCTCGACAGGGGGTAAAAACATTCAGTACTTC
TRBJ1-1 TRBV6-5 TRBD1 NA 16 CASSYSGQGANTEAFF TGTGCCAGCAGTTACTCGGGTCAGGGGGCGAACACTGAAGCTTTCTTT
TRBJ2-3 TRBV4-1 NA once 14 CASSQGGSADTQYF TGCGCCAGCAGCCAAGGAGGTTCGGCAGATACGCAGTATTTT
TRBJ1-2 TRBV4-1 TRBD1 NA 15 CASSQDSGTGNYYTF TGCGCCAGCAGCCAAGACTCCGGGACAGGGAATTACTACACCTTC
TRBJ1-2 TRBV4-2 NA NA 13 CASSQADNYGYTF TGTGCCAGCAGCCAAGCCGACAACTATGGCTACACCTTC
TRBJ2-6 TRBV5-1 NA few 19 CASSLESLARFSGANVLTF TGCGCCAGCAGCTTGGAAAGTCTGGCCCGATTCTCTGGGGCCAACGTCCTGACTTTC
TRBJ2-1 TRBV6-1 NA NA 13 CASTRRAVNEQFF TGTGCCAGCACCCGACGGGCGGTCAATGAGCAGTTCTTC
TRBJ2-5 TRBV6-2/TRBV6-3 NA NA 12 CASSYPPETQYF TGTGCCAGCAGTTATCCCCCCGAGACCCAGTACTTC
TRBJ2-3 TRBV7-2 NA many 11 CATTSRDTQYF TGTGCCACCACTTCTAGAGATACGCAGTATTTT
TRBJ2-1 TRBV11-2 NA NA 15 CASSLSGFSYNEQFF TGTGCCAGCAGCTTATCGGGGTTCTCCTACAATGAGCAGTTCTTC
TRBJ1-1 TRBV5-3 TRBD1 NA 15 CASRLSGTGGTEAFF TGTGCCAGCAGACTAAGCGGGACAGGGGGCACTGAAGCTTTCTTT
TRBJ2-5 TRBV7-8 NA NA 17 CASSLAILDGGEETQYF TGTGCCAGCAGCTTAGCCATACTTGACGGAGGCGAGGAGACCCAGTACTTC
TRBJ1-1 TRBV7-9 NA many 12 CASSLGRTEAFF TGTGCCAGCAGCTTAGGTAGGACTGAAGCTTTCTTT
TRBJ1-6 TRBV15 NA NA 14 CATSKREKRSPLHF TGTGCCACCAGCAAACGGGAAAAGCGTTCACCCCTCCACTTT
TRBJ1-5 TRBV2 NA NA 14 CASSELSGSRPQHF TGTGCCAGCAGTGAATTGTCAGGATCTCGGCCCCAGCATTTT
TRBJ2-5 TRBV7-6 TRBD2 NA 16 CASSATSGGARETQYF TGTGCTAGCAGCGCTACTAGCGGGGGGGCGCGAGAGACCCAGTACTTC
TRBJ2-6 TRBV28 TRBD1 NA 15 CASSLSQGRANVLTF TGTGCCAGCAGTTTGTCACAGGGGAGGGCCAACGTCCTGACTTTC
TRBJ1-5 TRBV7-6 NA NA 14 CASSLSGVHQPQHF TGTGCCAGCAGCTTAAGTGGTGTTCATCAGCCCCAGCATTTT
TRBJ2-4 TRBV7-9 TRBD2 many 16 CASSLVAGKAKNIQYF TGTGCCAGCAGCCTTGTAGCGGGTAAAGCCAAAAACATTCAGTACTTC
TRBJ1-1 TRBV7-6 NA NA 17 CASSLGGGVGENTEAFF TGTGCCAGCAGCTTAGGGGGAGGGGTGGGGGAGAACACTGAAGCTTTCTTT
TRBJ2-5 TRBV7-2 NA many 11 CASRRRETQYF TGTGCCAGCAGACGACGAGAGACCCAGTACTTC
TRBJ1-5 TRBV27 NA NA 15 CASGGAGDSNQPQHF TGTGCCAGCGGAGGGGCAGGGGATAGCAATCAGCCCCAGCATTTT
TRBJ1-5 TRBV18 NA many 14 CASSPDSNHQPQHF TGTGCCAGCTCACCCGACAGCAATCATCAGCCCCAGCATTTT
TRBJ1-2 TRBV7-2 NA many 15 CASIQILPHNYGYTF TGTGCCAGCATCCAGATACTTCCCCATAACTATGGCTACACCTTC
TRBJ1-1 TRBV7-6 NA NA 12 CASSPQLTEAFF TGTGCCAGCAGCCCCCAGTTAACTGAAGCTTTCTTT